One sample yielded the 13 T cell receptor beta chains listed below, sequenced in a study of blood T cell repertoires in COVID-19. Libraries were prepared by immunoSEQ multiplex PCR; TCRdb keeps only in-frame clonotypes and omits some of them. Seen here are 130,000 to 150,000 clones, about 82% observed once, and the top ten hold about 3%. The sequenced sample was peripheral blood. The source of these receptors is a woman between 40 and 55 years old with active or convalescent COVID-19.

This clone was seen more than once but under ten times. The chain employs TRBV4-3 and TRBJ1-2; TRBD1 might be the D (6 bases). CDR3 length: 15 residues. With 1 base removed from V and 6 bases from J, the gap between germline ends came to 15 bases. Germline V gene data show CDR1 as LGHNA and CDR2 as YSLEER. The CDR3 loop is CASSQVSWQGNGYTF. For the CDR3, the DNA is TGCGCCAGCAGCCAAGTTTCCTGGCAGGGGAATGGCTACACCTTC.

The J gene is TRBJ1-1, the V gene TRBV5-1, with D perhaps matching TRBD1 (5 bases). Trimming cost V 0 bases and J 0 bases, with 18 bases left between them. Germline-derived CDR1 and CDR2 are SGHRS and YFSETQ. This CDR3 region has 18 residues. The CDR3 DNA is TGCGCCAGCAGCTTGGCGTGGATCGGGGGACGGGTGAACACTGAAGCTTTCTTT. This encodes CASSLAWIGGRVNTEAFF.

The V gene is TRBV29-1, the J gene TRBJ2-6; TRBD2 might be the D (5 bases). Per the germline V gene, CDR1 is SQVTM and CDR2 is ANQGSEA. V shed 6 bases and J shed 2 bases, with 8 bases lying between them. The CDR3 extends over 13 amino acids. Here the CDR3 reads CSVRAAGANVLTF. The DNA of the CDR3 is TGCAGCGTGCGGGCGGCTGGGGCCAACGTCCTGACTTTC.

This clone was observed once. The genes are TRBV21-1 and TRBJ2-1; the D call of TRBD1 is as the table states it, not checked on the DNA. TRBV21-1 is listed as a pseudogene. This CDR3 spans 18 amino acids. The CDR3 here is CASSPRPPTGGAYNEQFF. The CDR3 bases are TGTGCCAGCAGCCCCCGGCCCCCCACAGGGGGAGCCTACAATGAGCAGTTCTTC.

This clone occurred once. The chain carries TRBV15 and TRBJ2-3; 11 bases fit TRBD1. CDR1 and CDR2 (germline): LNHNV, YYDKDF (reference sequence). J lost 6 bases, V lost 1 base, and 6 bases had no gene match. The CDR3 runs to 16 residues. The CDR3 reads CATSRAGTGGRDTQYF. The CDR3 nucleotides read TGTGCCACCAGCAGAGCCGGGACAGGGGGTAGGGATACGCAGTATTTT.

The chain joins TRBV15 to TRBJ2-2; D may be TRBD2 (6 bases). The V end was cut by 0 bases, the J end by 3 bases, with 14 bases between. Germline lookup yields CDR1 LNHNV and CDR2 YYDKDF (reference sequence). There are 17 residues in the CDR3. The CDR3 is CATSREQPWGDTGELFF. Written as DNA, the CDR3 is TGTGCCACCAGCAGAGAACAACCATGGGGGGACACCGGGGAGCTGTTTTTT.

J is TRBJ2-7 and V is TRBV10-3; 8 bases are shared with TRBD2. The germline V gene has CDR1 ENHRY and CDR2 SYGVKD. There are 13 residues in the CDR3. Germline trimming cut 5 bases from V and 5 bases from J; bases unmatched to any gene: 5. The chain's CDR3 is CAISQLRGDEQYF. Here the CDR3 DNA reads TGTGCCATCAGTCAACTGCGGGGGGACGAGCAGTACTTC.

The chain carries TRBV10-3 and TRBJ2-3; unclear D gene. The CDR3 length is 11 residues. Germline lookup yields CDR1 ENHRY and CDR2 SYGVKD. Here the CDR3 reads CSTSDTDTQYF. In DNA form, the CDR3 reads TGTTCAACCTCAGATACAGATACGCAGTATTTT.

A single count supports this clone. CDR3 DNA: TGCGCCAGCAGCTTGTCGGGCGGGAGCCCTAATCAGCCCCAGCATTTT. Protein sequence: CASSLSGGSPNQPQHF. The chain carries TRBV5-1 and TRBJ1-5; D call uncertain. V was pared by 1 base and J by 4 bases, with 15 bases between. Germline V gene lookup returns CDR1 SGHRS and CDR2 YFSETQ. The CDR3 spans 16 residues. Combining the CDR3 with reference TRBV5-1 and TRBJ1-5 gives the whole variable domain KAGVTQTPRYLIKTRGQQVTLSCSPISGHRSVSWYQQTPGQGLQFLFEYFSETQRNKGNFPGRFSGRQFSNSRSEMNVSTLELGDSALYLCASSLSGGSPNQPQHFGDGTRLSIL.

The chain couples TRBV10-1 to TRBJ2-3, with TRBD2 identical over 10 bases. After removal of 1 base from V and 6 bases from J, the junction contained 7 bases not matched to a gene. The CDR3 spans 16 residues. Germline CDR1 is WNHNN and CDR2 is SYGVQD (reference sequence). The CDR3 DNA reads TGCGCCAGCAGTGAGTTCACTAGCGGGAAAGTGGATACGCAGTATTTT. This codes for CASSEFTSGKVDTQYF.

This sequence joins TRBV28 and TRBJ1-2; 7 nucleotides align to TRBD1. J lost 5 bases, V lost 3 bases, and 6 bases had no gene match. The CDR3 runs 14 residues. Germline values: CDR1 MDHEN, CDR2 SYDVKM. The CDR3 reads CASSFKGAGYGYTF. In nucleotides, the CDR3 is TGTGCCAGCAGTTTTAAGGGGGCGGGATATGGCTACACCTTC.

V gene TRBV14 combines with J gene TRBJ2-7; tentative D call: TRBD1 (5 bases). V was clipped by 3 bases and J by 4 bases, with 10 bases between them. The length of the CDR3 is 13 residues. The germline V gene encodes CDR1 SGHDN and CDR2 FVKESK. The CDR3 region has the DNA TGTGCCAGCAGCCACGCGACAGCATACGAGCAGTACTTC. Protein: CASSHATAYEQYF.

This sequence joins TRBV5-1 and TRBJ1-1; D possibly corresponds to TRBD1 (5 bases). Germline CDR1 is SGHRS and CDR2 is YFSETQ. V lost 4 bases and J 0 bases, leaving 16 bases between the germline ends. This CDR3 has 16 amino acids. The CDR3 DNA is TGCGCCAGCAGCCCTAGAGCCGGGGGGATGAACACTGAAGCTTTCTTT. This sequence encodes CASSPRAGGMNTEAFF.